What follows is one T cell receptor (beta chain) and its context. No cognate antigen has been identified for it. The sample holds no much larger clone one base away, and base qualities are not on file. The record originates from a study of shared clonotypes between healthy human individuals (dated by TCRdb to the early 2020s). At the level of the whole study: The cohort comprised two women and three men aged 18 to 49 years. To increase sequencing depth and limit assay-specific biases, different laboratories used diverse techniques to prepare libraries and sequence TCR repertoires. For each donor, three plates each were used for CD4 naive and CD4 memory, two plates were used for CD8 naive, and one plate was used for CD8 memory. Blood TCR repertoires of a handful of healthy adults were deeply sequenced to estimate repertoire size and the extent of clonotype sharing between individuals. Each donor's leukapheresis produced roughly between roughly 0.85 and 9.5 billion PBMCs. General study outcomes and caveats: When a handful of donors were compared, the shared fraction of clonotypes was around 5.1% for naive CD4, 3% to 4% for naive CD8, 2.3% for memory CD4, and less than 0.45% for memory CD8. Pairwise subsampling indicated that sequencing depth was expected to affect the degree of clonotype sharing among donors. Larger estimated clonotype richness was generally found for naive subsets than for memory subsets. Sampling was restricted to blood, and TCR repertoires in tissues likely differ from the TCR repertoires found in blood. Compared with non-shared clonotypes, the clonotypes found in all four sorted-subset donors had higher generation probabilities. Rarefaction of sorted-subset datasets indicated incomplete sequencing despite the large sequencing depth. Because the study included only a small number of donors, the genetic and exposure-history diversity represented was limited.

CD8 naive samples were CD45RO-negative cells positively selected for CCR7, giving a CD45RA+CCR7+ population that excluded TemRA cells. The donors were healthy, HIV-negative adults who had no recently reported acute infections or vaccinations. Every donor was a Caucasian adult residing in Nashville, Tennessee, USA. After blood collection by leukapheresis, PBMCs were isolated using Ficoll-Histopaque density gradient centrifugation and then cryopreserved in the vapor phase of liquid nitrogen. Purity and quantity of every magnetically sorted T cell population were checked by analytical flow cytometry. Genomic DNA was isolated from each sorted fraction and quantified by UV absorbance on a Nanodrop 2000c. Using the deep immunoSEQ assay, multiplex PCR amplified TCR CDR3 regions from genomic DNA. Extracted genomic DNA from each cell subset was spread evenly across all wells of several immunoSEQ 96-well plates, with each plate serving as a replicate. For sorted subsets, each replicate PCR was loaded with about 200 ng genomic DNA, equivalent to approximately 33,000 T cell genomes. Purified libraries were measured with a Qubit 3.0 fluorometer, size-checked on a Bioanalyzer 2100, and measured again with the KAPA Library Quantification kit. Each immunoSEQ 96-well plate was sequenced on its own single-read 150-cycle Illumina NextSeq 550 flow cell. As for the original processing: Because the immunoSEQ output held only junctional sequences and lacked quality scores, the filtering could not match the filtering applied to full-length reads. To assign V/J genes and CDR3, sequences were annotated using PyIR, a Python wrapper for IgBLAST v1.9, with IMGT germline references. Reads were removed for weak V/J assignments (E-value above 1e-6), missing CDR3, stop codons, out-of-frame junctions, or ambiguous translated residues. V3J clonotypes were defined as sequences sharing an identical inferred V gene, J gene, and CDR3 amino acid sequence. The percentage overlap between two repertoires was calculated by dividing the number of shared unique clonotypes by the size of the smaller repertoire. RTK rarefaction, the Chao1 estimator, and Recon v2.1 estimates of unobserved clonotypes were used to assess repertoire richness. OLGA was used to compute generation probabilities for all TCRbeta clonotypes that the gDNA method yielded from a handful of donors. The table comes from immuneACCESS by way of TCRdb, which keeps in-frame sequences with V and J called. Part of the clones is missing from these tables; in studies checked, under half for an unresolved V gene and the rest for unknown reasons. Clone size and V and J calls were adopted from that table, with D and trimming inferred from the DNA. Present in this sample are around 1,900,000 clones, just over 90% of which were seen just once. The ten largest clonotypes hold approximately 1.6% of the sample.

The TCR originated in a man younger than 35 in good health. Some clones in this sample may be carry-over from other donors' samples. Specimen: naive CD8+ T cells from PBMCs. This specimen's cell subset or site label, interpreted: CD45RA+CCR7+.

The DNA is TGTGCCAGCAGCTTAGTCCCCGCTGGTACGCAGTATTTT. This sequence encodes CASSLVPAGTQYF. Recombination joined TRBV7-9 with TRBJ2-3; confidence is insufficient to name the D gene. The cysteine opens and the phenylalanine closes a CDR3 of 13 amino acids. Just CDR3 DNA is preserved here, 39 bases in frame from base 1. Looking up the germline V gene (reference sequence) yields CDR1 SEHNR and CDR2 FQNEAQ. V lost 1 base and J lost 8 bases; the stretch between them is 10 bases long.